The 21 T cell receptor beta chains reported below all come from one sample, sequenced in a study of response to subunit inactivated influenza vaccine. TCRdb redid the calling of the RT-PCR reads with MiXCR, one entry per CDR3 protein. The table has over 750,000 distinct CDR3 sequences, around 21% seen once. Sequenced here: PBMCs from blood, sampled 5 days after vaccination. The source of these receptors is a man in his forties or fifties who received an inactivated influenza vaccine.

This chain joins TRBV4-1 and TRBJ1-2; D unclear. The V gene's germline CDR1 is MGHRA and CDR2 YSYEKL. V lost 0 bases and J lost 8, with 13 bases in between. The CDR3 consists of 14 residues. CDR3 in amino acids: CASSQDVRTGGYTF. DNA for the CDR3: TGCGCCAGCAGCCAAGATGTGAGAACGGGGGGCTACACCTTC.

The rearrangement joins TRBV6-1 to TRBJ2-2, with TRBD1 matching 8 bases. The length of the CDR3 is 16 residues. The ends lost 5 bases at V and 8 bases at J; junction bases unmatched: 13. The germline gives CDR1 MNHNS, CDR2 SASEGT. Written as DNA, the CDR3 is TGTGCCAGCAGTCGAATGGGGCAGGGGGCAGGTGGGGAGCTGTTTTTT. Protein sequence: CASSRMGQGAGGELFF.

This clonotype occurred many times. The genes are TRBV5-1 and TRBJ1-4, with D perhaps TRBD1 (6 bases). This CDR3 is built from 14 residues. Germline assignment: CDR1 SGHRS and CDR2 YFSETQ. V was trimmed by 4 bases and J by 8 bases, leaving 15 bases between them. The CDR3 DNA follows: TGCGCCAGCAGCCAAGGGGGGAAGGAAGAAAAACTGTTTTTT. Amino acids: CASSQGGKEEKLFF.

The V and J genes are TRBV12-3 or TRBV12-4 and TRBJ2-7; weak D call: TRBD1 (6 bases). CDR3 length equals 15 residues. V was cut by 5 bases and J by 3 bases, with 17 bases left in between. The CDR3 sequence is CASSLQQGLSYEQYF. The CDR3 bases are TGTGCCAGCAGTCTACAACAGGGTCTTAGCTACGAGCAGTACTTC.

This chain connects TRBV10-3 to TRBJ1-2, with TRBD1 matching over 7 bases. J was trimmed by 1 base and V by 5 bases; bases with no gene match: 1. CDR1 and CDR2 (germline): ENHRY, SYGVKD. The CDR3 has 13 amino acids. The CDR3 sequence: CAISPGGNYGYTF. Written as DNA, the CDR3 is TGTGCCATCAGTCCAGGGGGTAACTATGGCTACACCTTC.

This clonotype showed up just a few times. This sequence joins TRBV15 and TRBJ2-2; possible D gene TRBD2, 5 bases. The V and J ends lost 1 base and 4 bases respectively, with 13 bases between them. Germline assignment: CDR1 LNHNV and CDR2 YYDKDF (reference sequence). The CDR3 contains 16 residues. CDR3 coding DNA: TGTGCCACCAGCAGAGGAGGGTTTACGATCACCGGGGAGCTGTTTTTT. This gives the protein CATSRGGFTITGELFF.

The J gene is TRBJ2-5, the V gene TRBV28, with D possibly matching TRBD1 (6 bases). The CDR3 totals 15 residues. With 6 bases removed from V and 2 bases from J, the gap between germline ends came to 16 bases. Germline-derived CDR1 and CDR2 are MDHEN and SYDVKM. The CDR3 region has the DNA TGTGCCAGCAGAGTACACAGGGTTGGACAAGAGACCCAGTACTTC. Residues: CASRVHRVGQETQYF.

The gene calls are TRBV7-2 and TRBJ2-3, with 10 bases that match TRBD1. This CDR3 is built from 16 residues. Germline CDR1 SGHTA, CDR2 FQGNSA. J lost 5 bases, V lost 4 bases, and 9 bases had no gene match. Here the CDR3 reads CASSSHSGTGVDTQYF. The CDR3 region has the DNA TGTGCCAGCAGCTCTCATTCCGGGACAGGGGTAGATACGCAGTATTTT.

In its sample, this clonotype was seen a few times. This chain uses TRBV9 with TRBJ1-2; D is ambiguous. Germline V gene sequence: CDR1 SGDLS, CDR2 YYNGEE. Trimming stripped 2 bases from V and 4 bases from J, with 9 bases between. This CDR3 is 13 amino acids long. CDR3 coding DNA: TGTGCCAGCAGCGTTTATATTTCCTATGGCTACACCTTC. It codes for CASSVYISYGYTF. Using reference TRBV9 and TRBJ1-2 for the parts outside the CDR3, the full variable domain is DSGVTQTPKHLITATGQRVTLRCSPRSGDLSVYWYQQSLDQGLQFLIQYYNGEERAKGNILERFSAQQFPDLHSELNLSSLELGDSALYFCASSVYISYGYTFGSGTRLTVV.

This clonotype turned up a few times. V is TRBV6-2 or TRBV6-3 and J is TRBJ1-1; TRBD1 matches at 11 bases. The V segment lost 3 bases and the J segment 0 bases; nucleotides outside the gene matches: 12. This CDR3 has 19 amino acids. Per the germline V gene, CDR1 is MNHEY and CDR2 is SVGEGT. Here the CDR3 reads CASSYTGTGGPLMNTEAFF. CDR3 nucleotide sequence: TGTGCCAGCAGTTATACCGGGACAGGGGGGCCTTTAATGAACACTGAAGCTTTCTTT.

V is TRBV5-8 and J is TRBJ2-1; D could derive from TRBD1 or TRBD2 (7 bases each). This CDR3 region has 15 residues. Trimming took off 3 bases at V and 2 bases at J, with 12 bases between the two ends. Germline V gene sequence: CDR1 SGHTS, CDR2 YDEGEE. The CDR3 DNA sequence: TGTGCCAGCAGCTCCAGGGGGGGTACCTACAATGAGCAGTTCTTC. Translation: CASSSRGGTYNEQFF.

A few counts support this clonotype. This rearrangement joins TRBV4-2 to TRBJ2-3; D may be TRBD2 (6 bases). Germline V gives CDR1 LGHNA, CDR2 YNFKEQ. Trimming shortened V by 3 bases and J by 2 bases, and 21 bases separated the two germline ends. The CDR3 covers 18 residues. This CDR3 is CASSHPTGPGRTTDTQYF. The CDR3 region has the DNA TGTGCCAGCAGCCATCCAACGGGGCCGGGGAGGACCACAGATACGCAGTATTTT.

This clonotype was counted between two and nine times. The genes are TRBV30 and TRBJ2-5; D not resolved. Trimming pared 0 bases from V and 5 bases from J, leaving 16 bases between. CDR1 GTSNPN and CDR2 SVGIG come from the germline V gene (reference sequence). This CDR3 comprises 15 residues. CDR3 protein: CAWSVRAAVLETQYF. CDR3 DNA sequence: TGTGCCTGGAGTGTAAGGGCGGCAGTTCTGGAGACCCAGTACTTC.

This chain uses TRBV21-1 with TRBJ2-1; the table's D call, TRBD1, has no DNA check behind it. TRBV21-1 constitutes a pseudogene. This CDR3 has 18 residues. Written as DNA, the CDR3 is TGTGCCAGCAGCCCCCGAGGTAGAACAGGGATAAACTCCAATGAGCAGTTCTTC. Its translation is CASSPRGRTGINSNEQFF.

This clonotype was observed a few times. This chain connects TRBV7-3 to TRBJ2-1, with D possibly matching TRBD1 (6 bases). Germline V CDR1 and CDR2: SGHTA, FQGTGA. The CDR3 consists of 13 residues. With 5 bases removed from V and 7 bases from J, the gap between germline ends came to 12 bases. The CDR3 is CASSTTGDNEQFF. As DNA, the CDR3 is TGTGCCAGCAGCACGACAGGAGATAATGAGCAGTTCTTC.

This clonotype was picked up one time. The V gene is TRBV2, the J gene TRBJ2-4, with D maybe TRBD2 (6 bases). CDR1 is SNHLY, CDR2 FYNNEI, per germline. This CDR3 has 14 amino acids. V lost 4 bases and J 2 bases, leaving 9 bases between the germline ends. CDR3 DNA: TGTGCCAGCAGTGTGGGACTGACCAAAAACATTCAGTACTTC. Protein product: CASSVGLTKNIQYF.

This clonotype has only a few counts. For the CDR3, the DNA is TGTGCCAGCAGTGACAGGGGAACGAATGGCTACACCTTC. This translates into CASSDRGTNGYTF. The genes are TRBV2 and TRBJ1-2; D may be TRBD1 (6 bases). The CDR3 contains 13 residues. Germline lookup yields CDR1 SNHLY and CDR2 FYNNEI. V lost 3 bases and J 6 bases, leaving 11 bases between the germline ends.

This clonotype was seen a few times. The chain joins TRBV3-1 to TRBJ2-7; tentative D call: TRBD2 (5 bases). Trimming removed 0 bases from V and 1 base from J, with 10 bases in between. This CDR3 is 15 amino acids long. Germline loops: CDR1 LGHDT, CDR2 YNNKEL (reference sequence). The CDR3 nucleotides read TGTGCCAGCAGCCAAGATCAGCGGTTGTCCTACGAGCAGTACTTC. Translation gives CASSQDQRLSYEQYF.

J is TRBJ2-1 and V is TRBV2, with 15 bases lining up with TRBD2. There are 19 residues in the CDR3. The J segment lost 1 base and the V segment lost 4 bases, leaving 8 bases of the junction unmatched. The germline gives CDR1 SNHLY, CDR2 FYNNEI. The CDR3 region has the DNA TGTGCCAGCAGTGGACCGGGACTAGCGGGAGGAACTTCCTACAATGAGCAGTTCTTC. Its protein product is CASSGPGLAGGTSYNEQFF.

This clonotype was detected a few times. The chain uses TRBV27 and TRBJ2-7; TRBD2 is a possible D gene (6 bases). Germline V gene lookup returns CDR1 MNHEY and CDR2 SMNVEV (reference sequence). This CDR3 region has 15 residues. Trimming took off 8 bases at V and 1 base at J, with 18 bases between the two ends. The CDR3 nucleotides read TGTGCCAGCGGAGCTGGAGGGGCAACATCCTACGAGCAGTACTTC. Translating it yields CASGAGGATSYEQYF.

The chain recombines TRBV11-1 with TRBJ2-7; a weak D match, TRBD2 (5 bases). The CDR3 has 14 residues. Germline V gene data show CDR1 as SGHAT and CDR2 as FQDESV (reference sequence). V dropped 8 bases and J dropped 7 bases, with 21 bases sitting between them. CDR3 sequence (DNA): TGTGCCAGCCGTCGGGTGGGAACTACGGGAGAGCAGTACTTC. Protein product: CASRRVGTTGEQYF. The whole variable domain, filled in from reference TRBV11-1 and TRBJ2-7, reads EAEVAQSPRYKITEKSQAVAFWCDPISGHATLYWYRQILGQGPELLVQFQDESVVDDSQLPKDRFSAERLKGVDSTLKIQPAELGDSAMYLCASRRVGTTGEQYFGPGTRLTVT.